One and the same sample provided the 22 T cell receptor beta chains below, sequenced in a study of blood T cells in healthy people across ages. Next came a second PCR, run for about 7 to 12 cycles, which used a sample-barcoded 5' primer along with a J-beta primer mix. A single record per CDR3 protein comes from TCRdb applying MiXCR to the 5' RACE reads. The repertoire includes approximately 1.5 million distinct CDR3 sequences, roughly 30% of them detected once, and about 10% sits in the top ten. The sample taken for sequencing was blood. The source of these receptors is a woman in her twenties or thirties in good health.

Note on this clonotype: One end of the junction fails to match germline, which may point to a read error. The chain carries TRBV20-1 and TRBJ2-7; tentatively, D is TRBD1 (6 bases). The CDR3 loop spans 15 amino acids. Germline V gene data show CDR1 as DFQATT and CDR2 as SNEGSKA (reference sequence). CDR3 bases: TGCAGTGCTAGGGGGCAGGGGCTCGTCTCCGACGAGCAGTACTTC. It codes for CSARGQGLVSDEQYF.

The chain links TRBV20-1 to TRBJ2-5; 11 positions match TRBD2. There are 15 residues in the CDR3. Germline CDR1 and CDR2: DFQATT and SNEGSKA (reference sequence). J lost 1 base, V lost 6 bases, and 7 bases had no gene match. DNA of the CDR3: TGCAGTGCCCCTCCGACTAGCGGGATCCAAGAGACCCAGTACTTC. This encodes CSAPPTSGIQETQYF.

The chain carries TRBV5-1 and TRBJ2-5; 9 bases fit TRBD2. The CDR3 spans 14 residues. The V gene's germline CDR1 is SGHRS and CDR2 YFSETQ. J lost 12 bases, V lost 6 bases, and 15 bases had no gene match. In nucleotides, the CDR3 is TGCGCCAGCACCTGGCGTGAGACTAGCGGATTGAAGTACTTC. It specifies CASTWRETSGLKYF.

J is TRBJ1-4 and V is TRBV27, with no clear D. Germline V gives CDR1 MNHEY, CDR2 SMNVEV (reference sequence). V gave up 7 bases and J gave up 0 bases, with 21 bases separating them. There are 18 residues in the CDR3. CDR3 sequence (DNA): TGTGCCAGCATCCCGTCGGGCAAAGGACCTACAACTAATGAAAAACTGTTTTTT. Protein sequence: CASIPSGKGPTTNEKLFF.

The V gene is TRBV20-1, the J gene TRBJ2-5; unclear D gene. The tail of the sequence fits TRBJ2-7 better, so the J call may be wrong. This CDR3 is 12 amino acids long. CDR1 is DFQATT and CDR2 is SNEGSKA in the germline V gene (reference sequence). The CDR3 DNA is TGCAGTGCTAGAGATCTTATGTACGAGCAGTACTTC. It specifies CSARDLMYEQYF.

This clonotype was observed a single time. The rearrangement uses TRBV25-1 and TRBJ1-1, with 7 bases matching TRBD1. This CDR3 is 13 amino acids long. CDR1 MGHDK and CDR2 SYGVNS come from the germline V gene. The V and J ends lost 3 bases and 4 bases, in that order; junction bases with no gene match: 2. Here the CDR3 DNA reads TGTGCCAGCAGTGATACAGGGGCCACTGAAGCTTTCTTT. Protein: CASSDTGATEAFF.

The chain couples TRBV6-1 to TRBJ1-5; no firm D call. Germline V gene sequence: CDR1 MNHNS, CDR2 SASEGT. V lost 7 bases and J lost 0, with 13 bases in between. CDR3 length: 15 residues. In DNA, the CDR3 is TGTGCCAGCACCGAGGGCCGGACTAGCAATCAGCCCCAGCATTTT. It translates to CASTEGRTSNQPQHF.

V and J are TRBV5-5 and TRBJ2-1; tentatively, D is TRBD2 (5 bases). The V gene's germline CDR1 is SGHKS and CDR2 YYEKEE (reference sequence). The CDR3 runs 13 residues. V was shortened by 1 base and J by 9 bases, with 11 bases between the two germline ends. The CDR3 spells CASSLYVGIEQFF. CDR3 nucleotides: TGTGCCAGCAGCTTGTATGTCGGGATTGAGCAGTTCTTC.

For the CDR3, the DNA is TGTGCCAGCGGGGGGGGCGGGAGGAACACCGGGGAGCTGTTTTTT. Its protein is CASGGGGRNTGELFF. The rearrangement joins TRBV2 to TRBJ2-2; maybe TRBD2 (7 bases). Germline V lookup: CDR1 SNHLY, CDR2 FYNNEI. The V end lost 8 bases, the J end lost 1 base, and 14 bases lay between the germline ends. The CDR3 spans 15 residues.

This rearrangement joins TRBV4-2 to TRBJ2-3; D possibly corresponds to TRBD2 (7 bases). Trimming cost V 0 bases and J 3 bases, with 19 bases left between them. The CDR3 length is 18 residues. The germline gives CDR1 LGHNA, CDR2 YNFKEQ. CDR3 protein: CASSQERGGSVITDTQYF. CDR3 DNA sequence: TGTGCCAGCAGCCAAGAGAGGGGGGGGAGCGTGATTACAGATACGCAGTATTTT.

This clonotype turned up a few times. The chain employs TRBV3-1 and TRBJ2-2; D ambiguous. Trimming removed 4 bases at V and 5 bases at J, with 11 bases between. Germline V gives CDR1 LGHDT, CDR2 YNNKEL (reference sequence). The CDR3 is 14 residues long. The DNA for the CDR3 is TGTGCCAGCAGCCGGTTTGGGGAAACCGGGGAGCTGTTTTTT. This translates into CASSRFGETGELFF. Filled out from reference TRBV3-1 and TRBJ2-2, the complete variable domain reads DTAVSQTPKYLVTQMGNDKSIKCEQNLGHDTMYWYKQDSKKFLKIMFSYNNKELIINETVPNRFSPKSPDKAHLNLHINSLELGDSAVYFCASSRFGETGELFFGEGSRLTVL.

This clonotype was recorded once. The V call is TRBV3-1, the J call TRBJ1-1, with D possibly being TRBD1 (5 bases). V lost 0 bases and J lost 11, with 10 bases in between. The CDR3 length is 12 residues. CDR1 and CDR2 from the germline V gene are LGHDT and YNNKEL (reference sequence). The CDR3: CASSQDNGGAFF. CDR3 DNA sequence: TGTGCCAGCAGCCAAGATAATGGGGGGGCTTTCTTT. The entire variable domain, with the rest obtained from reference TRBV3-1 and TRBJ1-1, is as follows: DTAVSQTPKYLVTQMGNDKSIKCEQNLGHDTMYWYKQDSKKFLKIMFSYNNKELIINETVPNRFSPKSPDKAHLNLHINSLELGDSAVYFCASSQDNGGAFFGQGTRLTVV.

The J gene is TRBJ2-2, the V gene TRBV18; tentatively, D is TRBD1 or TRBD2 (6 bases each). Germline V gives CDR1 KGHSH, CDR2 LQKENI. The CDR3 is 18 amino acids. Trimming pared 3 bases from V and 9 bases from J, leaving 26 bases between. CDR3 protein: CASSPIAAGAEEERELFF. CDR3 in DNA: TGTGCCAGCTCACCCATAGCGGCAGGGGCGGAAGAAGAAAGGGAGCTGTTTTTT.

This clonotype was counted many times. This sequence joins TRBV7-3 and TRBJ2-5; D gene ambiguous. Germline CDR1 SGHTA, CDR2 FQGTGA. CDR3 length: 8 residues. CDR3 amino acids: CAKGTQYF. The CDR3 DNA reads as TGTGCTAAGGGGACCCAGTACTTC. Complete variable domain (other parts from reference TRBV7-3 and TRBJ2-5): GAGVSQTPSNKVTEKGKYVELRCDPISGHTALYWYRQSLGQGPEFLIYFQGTGAADDSGLPNDRFFAVRPEGSVSTLKIQRTERGDSAVYLCAKGTQYFGPGTRLLVL.

This clonotype was recorded many times. V and J are TRBV29-1 and TRBJ2-6; TRBD2 might be the D (5 bases). V lost 0 bases and J 1 base, leaving 22 bases between the germline ends. CDR1 SQVTM and CDR2 ANQGSEA come from the germline V gene. This CDR3 is built from 20 residues. CDR3 amino acids: CSVEDDAPGNLRSGANVLTF. CDR3 in DNA: TGCAGCGTTGAAGACGACGCCCCGGGGAACTTGAGATCTGGGGCCAACGTCCTGACTTTC.

There are a few counts of this clonotype. This rearrangement joins TRBV20-1 to TRBJ2-7; D unresolved. The CDR3 loop spans 15 amino acids. V gave up 0 bases and J gave up 1 base, with 13 bases separating them. The germline V gene has CDR1 DFQATT and CDR2 SNEGSKA (reference sequence). Here the CDR3 DNA reads TGCAGTGCTAGAGAAGAAGGATTTTTTTCCTACGAGCAGTACTTC. It encodes CSAREEGFFSYEQYF.

This clonotype was seen more than once but under ten times. The chain carries TRBV20-1 and TRBJ2-3, with 9 bases lining up with TRBD2. V was pared by 8 bases and J by 7 bases, with 19 bases of the junction left unmatched. Germline V gene lookup returns CDR1 DFQATT and CDR2 SNEGSKA (reference sequence). The CDR3 covers 16 residues. CDR3 nucleotides: TGCAGTTACCTTCAACCTAGCGGGAAGGTGCTACATACGCAGTATTTT. Its protein is CSYLQPSGKVLHTQYF.

V and J are TRBV3-1 and TRBJ2-3; TRBD2 aligns across 8 bases. Germline trimming cut 0 bases from V and 2 bases from J; bases unmatched to any gene: 4. The germline V gene has CDR1 LGHDT and CDR2 YNNKEL (reference sequence). The CDR3 covers 16 residues. CDR3 in amino acids: CASSQEIAGSTDTQYF. CDR3 DNA sequence: TGTGCCAGCAGCCAAGAAATAGCGGGGTCCACAGATACGCAGTATTTT.

There are a few counts of this clonotype. The junction shows a germline mismatch at one end, possibly a read error. The chain joins TRBV12-3 or TRBV12-4 to TRBJ2-3, with D perhaps matching TRBD1 or TRBD2 (5 bases each). The CDR3 length is 14 residues. CDR3 nucleotides: TGTGCCAGCGGCTCCGGGACGAGCCCAGATGCGCAGTATTTT. Encoded protein: CASGSGTSPDAQYF.

This clonotype was counted only a few times. The chain has TRBV13 and TRBJ2-7; 13 nucleotides line up with TRBD2. Per germline, CDR1 PRHDT and CDR2 FYEKMQ (reference sequence). The CDR3 runs to 17 residues. The trim removed 3 bases at V and 0 bases at J, leaving 5 bases unmatched. The CDR3 protein is CASSFGLAGATSYEQYF. CDR3 DNA sequence: TGTGCCAGCAGCTTCGGACTAGCGGGGGCGACCTCCTACGAGCAGTACTTC.

This clonotype was seen only a few times. The genes are TRBV20-1 and TRBJ2-7; no clear D. The CDR3 sequence is 15 residues long. Deletions cut 5 bases from V and 2 bases from J, with 19 bases between. Germline V gene sequence: CDR1 DFQATT, CDR2 SNEGSKA (reference sequence). In DNA form, the CDR3 reads TGCAGTGCTCCGAATTTGAGGATACTCCCCTACGAGCAGTACTTC. Protein product: CSAPNLRILPYEQYF.

The sample holds many counts of this clonotype. The J gene is TRBJ1-1, the V gene TRBV29-1; D is undetermined. Trimming removed 7 bases from V and 1 base from J, with 10 bases in between. Germline values: CDR1 SQVTM, CDR2 ANQGSEA. The length of the CDR3 is 12 residues. In DNA form, the CDR3 reads TGCAGCGACGGTGGGTGGAACACTGAAGCTTTCTTT. Translated: CSDGGWNTEAFF.